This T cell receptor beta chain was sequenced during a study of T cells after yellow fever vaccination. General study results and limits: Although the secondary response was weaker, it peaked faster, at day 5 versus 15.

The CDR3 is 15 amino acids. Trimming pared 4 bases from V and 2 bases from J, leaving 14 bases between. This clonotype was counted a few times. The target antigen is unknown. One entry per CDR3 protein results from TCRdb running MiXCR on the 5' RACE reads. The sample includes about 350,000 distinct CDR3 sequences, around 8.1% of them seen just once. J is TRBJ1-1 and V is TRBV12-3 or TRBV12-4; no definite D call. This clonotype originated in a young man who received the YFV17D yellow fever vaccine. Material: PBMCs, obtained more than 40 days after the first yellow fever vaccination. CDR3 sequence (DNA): TGTGCCAGCAGTTCGGTGACCCTTTCAAACACTGAAGCTTTCTTT. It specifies CASSSVTLSNTEAFF.